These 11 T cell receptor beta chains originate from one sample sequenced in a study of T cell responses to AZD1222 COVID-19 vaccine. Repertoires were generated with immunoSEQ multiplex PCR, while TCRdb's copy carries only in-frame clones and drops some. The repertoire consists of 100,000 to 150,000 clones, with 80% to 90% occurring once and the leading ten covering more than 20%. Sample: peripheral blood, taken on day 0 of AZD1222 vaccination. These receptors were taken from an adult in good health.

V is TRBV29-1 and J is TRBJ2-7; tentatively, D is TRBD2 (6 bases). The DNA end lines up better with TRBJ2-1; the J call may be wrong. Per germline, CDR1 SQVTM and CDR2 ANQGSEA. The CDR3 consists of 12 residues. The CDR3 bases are TGCAGCGCCGCCTACGGGAGCGATGAGCAGTTCTTC. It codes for CSAAYGSDEQFF.

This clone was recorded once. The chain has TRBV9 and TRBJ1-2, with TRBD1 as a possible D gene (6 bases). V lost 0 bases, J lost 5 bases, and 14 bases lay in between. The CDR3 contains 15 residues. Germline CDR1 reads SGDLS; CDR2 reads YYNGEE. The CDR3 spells CASSVAGDRDYGYTF. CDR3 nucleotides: TGTGCCAGCAGCGTAGCAGGGGACCGAGATTATGGCTACACCTTC.

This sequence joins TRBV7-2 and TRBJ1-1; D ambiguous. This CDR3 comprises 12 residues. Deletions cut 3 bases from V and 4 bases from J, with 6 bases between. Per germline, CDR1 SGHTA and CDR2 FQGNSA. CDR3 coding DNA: TGTGCCAGCAGCTTGCGTAGCACTGAAGCTTTCTTT. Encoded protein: CASSLRSTEAFF.

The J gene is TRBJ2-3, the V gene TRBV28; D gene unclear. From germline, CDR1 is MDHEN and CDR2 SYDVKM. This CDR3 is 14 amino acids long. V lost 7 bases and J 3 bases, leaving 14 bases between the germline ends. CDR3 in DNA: TGTGCCAGCAACCCCCGAGAGTGGACAGATACGCAGTATTTT. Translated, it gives CASNPREWTDTQYF.

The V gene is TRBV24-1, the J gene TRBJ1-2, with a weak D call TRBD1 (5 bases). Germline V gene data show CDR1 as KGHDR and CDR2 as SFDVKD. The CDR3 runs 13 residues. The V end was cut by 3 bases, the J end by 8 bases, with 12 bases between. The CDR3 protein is CATSDGGSEGYTF. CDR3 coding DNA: TGTGCCACCAGTGATGGGGGGTCTGAAGGCTACACCTTC.

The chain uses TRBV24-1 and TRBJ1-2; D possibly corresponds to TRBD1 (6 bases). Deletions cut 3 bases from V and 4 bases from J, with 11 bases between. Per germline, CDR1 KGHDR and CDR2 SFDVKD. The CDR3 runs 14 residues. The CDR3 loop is CATSDATGPYGYTF. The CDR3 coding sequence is TGTGCCACCAGTGATGCGACAGGTCCCTATGGCTACACCTTC.

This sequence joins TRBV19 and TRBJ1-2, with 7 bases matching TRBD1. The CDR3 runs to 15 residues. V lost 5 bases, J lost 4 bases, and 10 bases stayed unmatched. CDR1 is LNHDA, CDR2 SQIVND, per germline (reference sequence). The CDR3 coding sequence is TGTGCCAGTAGTTCTCGGACAGGATATAGCTATGGCTACACCTTC. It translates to CASSSRTGYSYGYTF.

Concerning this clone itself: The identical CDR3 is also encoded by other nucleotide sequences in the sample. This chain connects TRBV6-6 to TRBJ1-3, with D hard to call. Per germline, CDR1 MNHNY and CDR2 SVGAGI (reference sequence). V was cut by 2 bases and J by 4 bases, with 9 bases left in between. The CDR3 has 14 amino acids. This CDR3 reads CASSYEGSGNTIYF. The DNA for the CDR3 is TGTGCCAGCAGTTACGAGGGATCCGGAAACACCATATATTTT.

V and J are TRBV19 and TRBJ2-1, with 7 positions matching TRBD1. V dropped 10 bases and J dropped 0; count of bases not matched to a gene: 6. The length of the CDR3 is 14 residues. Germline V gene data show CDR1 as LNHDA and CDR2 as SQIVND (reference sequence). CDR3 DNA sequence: TGTGCCACAAACAACAGGGGCTCCTACAATGAGCAGTTCTTC. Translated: CATNNRGSYNEQFF.

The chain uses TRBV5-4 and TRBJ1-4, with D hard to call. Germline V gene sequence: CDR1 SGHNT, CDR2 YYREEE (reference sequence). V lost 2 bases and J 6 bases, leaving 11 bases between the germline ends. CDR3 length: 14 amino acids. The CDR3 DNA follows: TGTGCCAGCAGCTTATTCGGGGTGTATGAAAAACTGTTTTTT. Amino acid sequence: CASSLFGVYEKLFF.

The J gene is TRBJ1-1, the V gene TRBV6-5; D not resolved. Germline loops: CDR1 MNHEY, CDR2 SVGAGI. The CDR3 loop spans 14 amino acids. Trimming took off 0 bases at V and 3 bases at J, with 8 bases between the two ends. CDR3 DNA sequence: TGTGCCAGCAGTTACTCCGGAGGGTACACTGAAGCTTTCTTT. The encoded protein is CASSYSGGYTEAFF.